This TCR beta chain appears in the sequencing data of a study of cytomegalovirus exposure and HLA in healthy donors. As for the study in general: In a previous analysis, 95 million to 130 million unique TCR beta sequences were found from some 180 million T cells. Findings and limits, study-wide: A later analysis linked a missense DCLRE1C variant to TCR beta V- and J-gene trimming. The majority of CMV-associated TCR beta chains were reported as apparently HLA-restricted in a later analysis. Common viral pathogens seemed to be connected with several of the most significant clusters, according to a later analysis.

Primers for the PCR totalled 60 Vbeta and 13 Jbeta. The data were produced by immunoSEQ multiplex PCR, yet TCRdb's version contains in-frame clones alone and is incomplete. The sample includes around 140,000 clones. The CDR3 extends over 17 amino acids. About this clone itself: Its antigen is currently unknown.

The sequence was collected from a middle-aged woman in good health and CMV-seronegative. The sequenced material came from PBMCs. The chain recombines TRBV12-2 with TRBJ1-2. TRBV12-2 is reported as a pseudogene. CDR3 in DNA: TGTGCAAGTCGCTTAGCGTGTGTTGGACTGCCAAACTATGGCTACACCTTC. It yields the protein CASRLACVGLPNYGYTF.